This passage covers 10 T cell receptor beta chains from one sample sequenced in a study of blood T cell repertoires in COVID-19. TCRdb keeps only in-frame clones here, not all; method: immunoSEQ multiplex PCR. The sample consists of under 250,000 clones, 85% to 90% of them appearing once. The sample consisted of peripheral blood. These receptors came from a man between 45 and 60 years old with COVID-19, enrolled during active disease.

This sequence joins TRBV18 and TRBJ1-1; 7 bases fit TRBD1. The CDR3 consists of 14 residues. The trim removed 4 bases at V and 1 base at J, leaving 3 bases unmatched. Looked up from germline, CDR1 is KGHSH and CDR2 is LQKENI. CDR3 nucleotides: TGTGCCAGCTCACGGGACAGACCGAACACTGAAGCTTTCTTT. Protein: CASSRDRPNTEAFF.

The rearrangement uses TRBV5-1 and TRBJ1-1, with D possibly matching TRBD1 (5 bases). Germline V lookup: CDR1 SGHRS, CDR2 YFSETQ. The CDR3 extends over 16 amino acids. V lost 4 bases and J 0 bases, leaving 16 bases between the germline ends. The CDR3 DNA sequence: TGCGCCAGCAGCCCCGGGGGGGGAGTAATGAACACTGAAGCTTTCTTT. Amino acids: CASSPGGGVMNTEAFF. Drawing the rest from reference TRBV5-1 and TRBJ1-1, the complete variable domain is KAGVTQTPRYLIKTRGQQVTLSCSPISGHRSVSWYQQTPGQGLQFLFEYFSETQRNKGNFPGRFSGRQFSNSRSEMNVSTLELGDSALYLCASSPGGGVMNTEAFFGQGTRLTVV.

The chain has TRBV19 and TRBJ1-4; TRBD1 matches 8 bases. V shed 6 bases, J shed 3 bases, and the junction held 3 bases outside the gene matches. The CDR3 is 14 amino acids. Per the germline V gene, CDR1 is LNHDA and CDR2 is SQIVND (reference sequence). The CDR3 region has the DNA TGTGCCAGTAGGCCGACAGGGGCTAATGAAAAACTGTTTTTT. It codes for CASRPTGANEKLFF.

The chain joins TRBV19 to TRBJ2-1, with 8 bases fitting TRBD1. Germline-derived CDR1 and CDR2 are LNHDA and SQIVND (reference sequence). V lost 5 bases to trimming and J lost 6 bases; unmatched junction nucleotides: 6. CDR3 length: 14 amino acids. This chain's CDR3 is CASSSTGGINEQFF. The DNA for the CDR3 is TGTGCCAGTAGTTCCACAGGGGGGATCAATGAGCAGTTCTTC.

This chain joins TRBV28 and TRBJ2-2; unclear D gene. The CDR3 covers 15 residues. Trimming shortened V by 2 bases and J by 0 bases, and 7 bases separated the two germline ends. CDR1 and CDR2 (germline): MDHEN, SYDVKM. CDR3 residues: CASSLPLANTGELFF. DNA for the CDR3: TGTGCCAGCAGTTTACCTCTAGCGAACACCGGGGAGCTGTTTTTT.

The chain recombines TRBV10-3 with TRBJ2-1; TRBD2 matches 13 bases. The CDR3 consists of 16 residues. V lost 0 bases and J lost 5; bases outside the gene matches: 1. In germline, CDR1 is ENHRY, CDR2 SYGVKD. The CDR3 DNA sequence: TGTGCCATCAGTGAGTCACTAGCGGGGGGGGACAATGAGCAGTTCTTC. This codes for CAISESLAGGDNEQFF.

CDR3 bases: TGTGCCTGGAGTGTCGACCGGACAGCACAGTACTTC. This codes for CAWSVDRTAQYF. This chain links TRBV30 with TRBJ2-4; possibly TRBD1 for D (6 bases). The length of the CDR3 is 12 residues. CDR1 is GTSNPN, CDR2 SVGIG, per germline (reference sequence). V lost 0 bases to trimming and J lost 13 bases, with 13 bases between them.

V gene TRBV11-2 combines with J gene TRBJ2-7; 10 bases match TRBD1. J gave up 4 bases and V 5 bases, and 8 bases lay outside the gene matches. Germline V CDR1 and CDR2: SGHAT, FQNNGV. CDR3 size: 15 residues. CDR3 in DNA: TGTGCCAGCAGCCGAACTGGGGACAGGGGATACGAGCAGTACTTC. It specifies CASSRTGDRGYEQYF.

The gene calls are TRBV19 and TRBJ2-7; D is possibly TRBD2 (5 bases). The CDR3 is made up of 16 amino acids. V dropped 6 bases and J dropped 5 bases, with 23 bases sitting between them. In germline, CDR1 is LNHDA, CDR2 SQIVND (reference sequence). The CDR3 loop is CASRRRTATGWDEQYF. As DNA, the CDR3 is TGTGCCAGTAGGCGACGGACTGCCACCGGGTGGGACGAGCAGTACTTC.

The chain has TRBV5-8 and TRBJ2-7; TRBD1 might be the D (6 bases). The V gene lost 5 bases and the J gene lost 10 bases, with 19 bases spanning the gap. This CDR3 region has 13 residues. From germline, CDR1 is SGHTS and CDR2 YDEGEE. CDR3: CASRESRRGPQYF. As DNA, the CDR3 is TGTGCCAGCAGAGAATCACGCAGGGGACCTCAGTACTTC.